This passage covers 3 T cell receptor beta chains from one sample sequenced in a study of T cell repertoires in cytomegalovirus infection. TCRdb recomputed calls from the reads with MiXCR, one row per CDR3 protein. The sample has approximately 130,000 distinct CDR3 sequences; more than 7% are singletons. Sample: PBMCs. These TCRs come from a human donor in good health (CMV status not recorded). Some clones in this sample may be carry-over from other donors' samples.

This clonotype was detected ten times or more. The V gene is TRBV19, the J gene TRBJ2-4; D may be TRBD2 (5 bases). This CDR3 spans 16 amino acids. CDR1 LNHDA and CDR2 SQIVND come from the germline V gene (reference sequence). The germline V and J ends were trimmed by 5 bases and 0 bases, with 14 bases remaining between them. The CDR3 is CASSVLAGIAKNIQYF. The DNA for the CDR3 is TGTGCCAGTAGTGTCCTTGCGGGTATAGCCAAAAACATTCAGTACTTC.

At least ten counts were recorded for this clonotype. The chain has TRBV5-4 and TRBJ2-5; maybe TRBD2 (6 bases). The CDR3 covers 12 residues. The V end was cut by 4 bases, the J end by 7 bases, with 11 bases between. Germline assignment: CDR1 SGHNT and CDR2 YYREEE (reference sequence). CDR3 amino acids: CASSAAAGTQYF. CDR3 in DNA: TGTGCCAGCAGCGCGGCAGCGGGGACCCAGTACTTC.

V usage is TRBV29-1 and J usage is TRBJ2-3; possible D gene TRBD1, 5 bases. The CDR3 is 16 amino acids. Trimming removed 7 bases at V and 0 bases at J, with 20 bases between. The V gene's germline CDR1 is SQVTM and CDR2 ANQGSEA. CDR3 loop: CSASDRNSRSTDTQYF. The CDR3 nucleotides are TGCAGCGCCAGTGACAGAAATAGTAGAAGCACAGATACGCAGTATTTT.